This T cell receptor (beta chain) appears in the sequencing data of a study of blood T cells in healthy people across ages. About this clonotype itself: What it binds is unknown.

CDR1 and CDR2 from the germline V gene are SGHAT and FQNNGV. V lost 4 bases, J lost 8 bases, and 7 bases stayed unmatched. The CDR3 runs 15 residues. Primed by a sample-barcoded 5' primer and a J-beta primer mix, a second PCR proceeded for 7 to 11 cycles. The authors tagged each cDNA molecule using a template-switch adaptor with 12 random nucleotides. TCRdb re-analysed the 5' RACE reads in MiXCR, keeping a single row per CDR3 protein. The sample contains about 1.4 million distinct CDR3 sequences, 45% to 70% of which appear only once. General study findings and limits: The recorded TCR beta diversity per million T cells decreased in a roughly linear manner with age.

PBMCs numbering at least 6 million were isolated per sample. The origin of this receptor is a man aged 18 to 29 in good health. The sequencing input was blood. V usage is TRBV11-2 and J usage is TRBJ2-1; TRBD2 matches 11 bases. The CDR3 DNA reads as TGTGCCAGCAGCTCCCCGGGACTAGCGGAGCATGAGCAGTTCTTC. This translates into CASSSPGLAEHEQFF. Full variable domain (remainder filled in from reference TRBV11-2 and TRBJ2-1): EAGVAQSPRYKIIEKRQSVAFWCNPISGHATLYWYQQILGQGPKLLIQFQNNGVVDDSQLPKDRFSAERLKGVDSTLKIQPAKLEDSAVYLCASSSPGLAEHEQFFGPGTRLTVL.